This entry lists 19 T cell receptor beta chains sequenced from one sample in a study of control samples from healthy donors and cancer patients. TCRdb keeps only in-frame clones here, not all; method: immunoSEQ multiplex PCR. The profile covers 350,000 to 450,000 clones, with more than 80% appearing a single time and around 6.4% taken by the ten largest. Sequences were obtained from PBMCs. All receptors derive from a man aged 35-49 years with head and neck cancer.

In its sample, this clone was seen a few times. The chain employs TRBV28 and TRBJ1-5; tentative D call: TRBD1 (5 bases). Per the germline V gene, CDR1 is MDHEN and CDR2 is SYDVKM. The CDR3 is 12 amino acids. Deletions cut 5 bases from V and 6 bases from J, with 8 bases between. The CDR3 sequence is CASSQGVQPQHF. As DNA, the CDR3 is TGTGCCAGCAGTCAGGGAGTTCAGCCCCAGCATTTT.

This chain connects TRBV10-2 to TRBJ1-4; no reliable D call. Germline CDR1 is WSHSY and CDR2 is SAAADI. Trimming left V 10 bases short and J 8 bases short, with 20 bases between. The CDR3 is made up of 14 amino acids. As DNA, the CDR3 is TGCGCCACTCGCCCGGCTGGGCGGGCGGAAAAACTGTTTTTT. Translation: CATRPAGRAEKLFF.

The DNA of the CDR3 is TGTGCCAGCGACCCGGGAGGGAACACTGAAGCTTTCTTT. Its translation: CASDPGGNTEAFF. V is TRBV14 and J is TRBJ1-1, with D unclear. Germline V lookup: CDR1 SGHDN, CDR2 FVKESK. V gave up 8 bases and J gave up 1 base, with 11 bases separating them. CDR3 length equals 13 residues.

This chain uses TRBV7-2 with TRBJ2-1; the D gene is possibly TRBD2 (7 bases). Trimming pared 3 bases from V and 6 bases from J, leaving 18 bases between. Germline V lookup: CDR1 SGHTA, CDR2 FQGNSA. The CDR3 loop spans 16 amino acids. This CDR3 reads CASSFRGDYLFNEQFF. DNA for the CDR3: TGTGCCAGCAGCTTTAGGGGGGACTACCTATTCAATGAGCAGTTCTTC.

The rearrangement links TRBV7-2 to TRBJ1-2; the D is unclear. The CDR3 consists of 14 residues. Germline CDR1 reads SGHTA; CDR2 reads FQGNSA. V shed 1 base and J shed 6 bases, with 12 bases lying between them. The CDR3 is CASSLDVRTDGYTF. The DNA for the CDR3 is TGTGCCAGCAGCTTAGACGTCCGGACGGATGGCTACACCTTC.

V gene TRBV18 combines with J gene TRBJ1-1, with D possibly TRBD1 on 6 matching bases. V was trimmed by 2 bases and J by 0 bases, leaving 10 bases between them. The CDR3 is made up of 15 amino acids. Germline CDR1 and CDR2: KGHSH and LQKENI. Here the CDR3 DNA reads TGTGCCAGCTCACCAGGTTCAGGGGTGAACACTGAAGCTTTCTTT. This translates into CASSPGSGVNTEAFF.

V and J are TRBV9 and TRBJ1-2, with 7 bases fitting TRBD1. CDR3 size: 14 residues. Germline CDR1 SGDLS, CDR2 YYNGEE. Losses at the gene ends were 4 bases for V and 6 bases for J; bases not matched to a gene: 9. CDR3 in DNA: TGTGCCAGCAGCCCGGGACAGAGACCAAATGGCTACACCTTC. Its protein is CASSPGQRPNGYTF. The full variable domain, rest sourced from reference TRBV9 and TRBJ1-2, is DSGVTQTPKHLITATGQRVTLRCSPRSGDLSVYWYQQSLDQGLQFLIQYYNGEERAKGNILERFSAQQFPDLHSELNLSSLELGDSALYFCASSPGQRPNGYTFGSGTRLTVV.

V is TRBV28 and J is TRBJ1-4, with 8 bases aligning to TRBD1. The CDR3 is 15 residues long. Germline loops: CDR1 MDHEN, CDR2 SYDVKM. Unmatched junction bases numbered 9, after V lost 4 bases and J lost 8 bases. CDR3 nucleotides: TGTGCCAGCAGTTCACTGGACAGGGTGGGAGAAAAACTGTTTTTT. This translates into CASSSLDRVGEKLFF.

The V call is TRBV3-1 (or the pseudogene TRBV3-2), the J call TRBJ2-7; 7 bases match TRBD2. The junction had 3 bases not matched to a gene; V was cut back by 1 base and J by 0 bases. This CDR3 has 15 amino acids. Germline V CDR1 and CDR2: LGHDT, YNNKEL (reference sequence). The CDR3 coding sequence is TGTGCCAGCAGCCAAGGGGGGGGGAGCTCCTACGAGCAGTACTTC. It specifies CASSQGGGSSYEQYF.

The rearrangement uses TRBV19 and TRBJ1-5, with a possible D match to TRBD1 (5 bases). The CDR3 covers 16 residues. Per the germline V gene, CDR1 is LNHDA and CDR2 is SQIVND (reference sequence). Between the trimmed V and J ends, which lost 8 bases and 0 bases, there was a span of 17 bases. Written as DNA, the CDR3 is TGTGCCAGTTTGGGACCTTCAAGAGCTAGCAATCAGCCCCAGCATTTT. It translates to CASLGPSRASNQPQHF.

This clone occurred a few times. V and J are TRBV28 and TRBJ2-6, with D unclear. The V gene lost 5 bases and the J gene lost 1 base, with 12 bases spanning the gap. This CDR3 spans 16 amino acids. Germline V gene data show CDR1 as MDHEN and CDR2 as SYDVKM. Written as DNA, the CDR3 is TGTGCCAGCAGTACCTCTCCAAGGTCTGGGGCCAACGTCCTGACTTTC. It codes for CASSTSPRSGANVLTF.

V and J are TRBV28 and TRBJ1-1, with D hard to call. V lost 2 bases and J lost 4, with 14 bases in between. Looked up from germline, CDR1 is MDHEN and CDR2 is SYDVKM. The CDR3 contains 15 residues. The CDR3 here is CASSLNADFVTEAFF. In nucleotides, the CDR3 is TGTGCCAGCAGTTTAAATGCAGACTTTGTCACTGAAGCTTTCTTT.

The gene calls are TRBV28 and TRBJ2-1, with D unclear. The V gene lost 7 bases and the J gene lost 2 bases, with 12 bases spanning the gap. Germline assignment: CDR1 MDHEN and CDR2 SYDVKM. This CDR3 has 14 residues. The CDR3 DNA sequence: TGTGCCAGCACCCTAACAGAAGCCTACAATGAGCAGTTCTTC. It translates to CASTLTEAYNEQFF.

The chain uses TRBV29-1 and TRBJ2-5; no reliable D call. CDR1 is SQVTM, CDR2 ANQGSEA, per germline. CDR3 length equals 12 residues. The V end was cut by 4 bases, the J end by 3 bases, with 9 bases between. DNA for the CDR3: TGCAGCGTTGCGAATTCCGAAGAGACCCAGTACTTC. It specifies CSVANSEETQYF.

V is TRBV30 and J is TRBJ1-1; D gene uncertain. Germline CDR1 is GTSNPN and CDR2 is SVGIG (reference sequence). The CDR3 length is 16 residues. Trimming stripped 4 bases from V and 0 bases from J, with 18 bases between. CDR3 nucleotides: TGTGCCTGGAATGCCTGGCCATCTGAAATGAACACTGAAGCTTTCTTT. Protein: CAWNAWPSEMNTEAFF. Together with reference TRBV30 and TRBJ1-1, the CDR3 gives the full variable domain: SQTIHQWPATLVQPVGSPLSLECTVEGTSNPNLYWYRQAAGRGLQLLFYSVGIGQISSEVPQNLSASRPQDRQFILSSKKLLLSDSGFYLCAWNAWPSEMNTEAFFGQGTRLTVV.

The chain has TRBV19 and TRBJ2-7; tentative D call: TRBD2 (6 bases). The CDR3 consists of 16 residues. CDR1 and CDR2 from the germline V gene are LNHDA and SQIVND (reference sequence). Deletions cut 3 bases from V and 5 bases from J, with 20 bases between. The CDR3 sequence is CASSIDDSGVSDEQYF. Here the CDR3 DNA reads TGTGCCAGTAGTATTGATGACTCGGGGGTTTCGGACGAGCAGTACTTC.

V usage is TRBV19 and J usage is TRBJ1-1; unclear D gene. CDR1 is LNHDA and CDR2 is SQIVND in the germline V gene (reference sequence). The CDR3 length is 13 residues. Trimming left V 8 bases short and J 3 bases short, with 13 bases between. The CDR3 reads CASFGGSDTEAFF. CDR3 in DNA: TGTGCCAGTTTCGGAGGTTCAGACACTGAAGCTTTCTTT.

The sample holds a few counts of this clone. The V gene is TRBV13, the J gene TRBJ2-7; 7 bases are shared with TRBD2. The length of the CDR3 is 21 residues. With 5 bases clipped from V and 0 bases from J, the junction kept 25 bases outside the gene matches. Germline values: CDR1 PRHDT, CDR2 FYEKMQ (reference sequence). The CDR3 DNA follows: TGTGCCAGCAGCCCCCATGAGCTTGTGGAGGCTAGCGGAAAGAGCTCCTACGAGCAGTACTTC. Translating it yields CASSPHELVEASGKSSYEQYF.

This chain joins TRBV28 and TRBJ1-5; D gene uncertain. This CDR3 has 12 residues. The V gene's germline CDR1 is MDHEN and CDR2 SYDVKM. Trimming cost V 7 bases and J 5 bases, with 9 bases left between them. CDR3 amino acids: CASNPVDQPQHF. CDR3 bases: TGTGCCAGCAACCCGGTAGATCAGCCCCAGCATTTT. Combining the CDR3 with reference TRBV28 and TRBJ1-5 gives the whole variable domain DVKVTQSSRYLVKRTGEKVFLECVQDMDHENMFWYRQDPGLGLRLIYFSYDVKMKEKGDIPEGYSVSREKKERFSLILESASTNQTSMYLCASNPVDQPQHFGDGTRLSIL.